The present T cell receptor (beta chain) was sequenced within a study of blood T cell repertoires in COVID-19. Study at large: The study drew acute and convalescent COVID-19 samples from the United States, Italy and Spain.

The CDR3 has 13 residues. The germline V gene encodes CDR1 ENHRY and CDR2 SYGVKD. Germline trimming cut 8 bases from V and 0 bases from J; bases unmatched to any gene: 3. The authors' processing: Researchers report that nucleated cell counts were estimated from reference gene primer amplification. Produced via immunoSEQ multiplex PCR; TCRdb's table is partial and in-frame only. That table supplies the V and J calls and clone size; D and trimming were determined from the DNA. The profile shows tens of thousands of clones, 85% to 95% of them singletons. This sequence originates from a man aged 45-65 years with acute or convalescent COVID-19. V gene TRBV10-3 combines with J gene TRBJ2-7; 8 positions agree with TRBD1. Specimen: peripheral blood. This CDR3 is CAIRDRSSYEQYF. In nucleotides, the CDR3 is TGTGCCATCCGGGACAGGAGCTCCTACGAGCAGTACTTC.